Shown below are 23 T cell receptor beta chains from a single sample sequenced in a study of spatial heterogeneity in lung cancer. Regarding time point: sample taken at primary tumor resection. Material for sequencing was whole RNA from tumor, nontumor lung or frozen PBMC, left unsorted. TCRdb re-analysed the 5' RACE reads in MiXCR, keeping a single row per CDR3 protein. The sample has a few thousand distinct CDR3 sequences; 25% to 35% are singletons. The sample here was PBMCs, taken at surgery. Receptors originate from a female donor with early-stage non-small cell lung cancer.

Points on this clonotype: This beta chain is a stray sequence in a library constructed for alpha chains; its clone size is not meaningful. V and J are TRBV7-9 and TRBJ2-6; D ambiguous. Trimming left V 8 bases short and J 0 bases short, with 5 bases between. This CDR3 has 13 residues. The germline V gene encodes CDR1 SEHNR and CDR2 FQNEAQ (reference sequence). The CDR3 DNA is TGTGCCAGCGGGTTCTCTGGGGCCAACGTCCTGACTTTC. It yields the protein CASGFSGANVLTF.

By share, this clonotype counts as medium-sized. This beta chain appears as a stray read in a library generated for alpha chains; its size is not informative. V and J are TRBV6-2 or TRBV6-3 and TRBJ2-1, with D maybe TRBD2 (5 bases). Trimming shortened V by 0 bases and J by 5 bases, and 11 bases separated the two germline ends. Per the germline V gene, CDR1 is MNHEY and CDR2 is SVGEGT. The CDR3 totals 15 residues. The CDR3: CASSYSGVPDNEQFF. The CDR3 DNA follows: TGTGCCAGCAGTTACTCGGGAGTTCCCGACAATGAGCAGTTCTTC.

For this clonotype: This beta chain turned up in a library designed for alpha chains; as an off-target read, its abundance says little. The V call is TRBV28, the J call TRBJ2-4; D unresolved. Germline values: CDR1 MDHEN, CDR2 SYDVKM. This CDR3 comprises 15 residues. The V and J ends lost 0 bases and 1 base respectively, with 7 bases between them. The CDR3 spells CASSLWETAKNIQYF. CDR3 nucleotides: TGTGCCAGCAGTTTATGGGAAACGGCCAAAAACATTCAGTACTTC.

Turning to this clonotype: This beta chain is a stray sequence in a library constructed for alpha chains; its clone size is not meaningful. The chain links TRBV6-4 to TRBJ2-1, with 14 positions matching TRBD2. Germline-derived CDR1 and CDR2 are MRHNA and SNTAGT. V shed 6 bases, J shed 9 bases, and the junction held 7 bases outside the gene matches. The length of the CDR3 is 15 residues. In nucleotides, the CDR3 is TGTGCCAGCAGACGACTAGCGGGAGGGTACGGTGAGCAGTTCTTC. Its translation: CASRRLAGGYGEQFF.

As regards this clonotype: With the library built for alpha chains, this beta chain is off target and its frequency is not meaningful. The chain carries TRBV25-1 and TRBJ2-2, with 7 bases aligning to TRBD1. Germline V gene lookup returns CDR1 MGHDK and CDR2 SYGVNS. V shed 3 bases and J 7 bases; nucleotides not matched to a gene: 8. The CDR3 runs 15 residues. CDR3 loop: CASSEGQLRIGELFF. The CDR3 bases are TGTGCCAGCAGTGAGGGACAGCTTCGGATCGGGGAGCTGTTTTTT.

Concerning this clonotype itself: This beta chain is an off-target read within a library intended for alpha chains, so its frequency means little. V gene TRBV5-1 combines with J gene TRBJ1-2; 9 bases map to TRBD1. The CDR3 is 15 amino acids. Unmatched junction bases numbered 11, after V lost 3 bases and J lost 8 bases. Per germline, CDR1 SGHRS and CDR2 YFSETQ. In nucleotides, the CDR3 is TGCGCCAGCAGCTCCAGTGGACGGACAGGGGAAGGCTACACCTTC. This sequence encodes CASSSSGRTGEGYTF. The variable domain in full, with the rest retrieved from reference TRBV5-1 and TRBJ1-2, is KAGVTQTPRYLIKTRGQQVTLSCSPISGHRSVSWYQQTPGQGLQFLFEYFSETQRNKGNFPGRFSGRQFSNSRSEMNVSTLELGDSALYLCASSSSGRTGEGYTFGSGTRLTVV.

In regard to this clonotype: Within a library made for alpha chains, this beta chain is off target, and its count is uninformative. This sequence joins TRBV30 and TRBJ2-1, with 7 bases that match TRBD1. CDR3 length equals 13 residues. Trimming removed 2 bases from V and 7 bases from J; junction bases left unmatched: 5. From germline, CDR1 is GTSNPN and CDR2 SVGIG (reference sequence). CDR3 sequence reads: CAWSRDSKNEQFF. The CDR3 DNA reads TGTGCCTGGAGTCGGGACAGTAAGAATGAGCAGTTCTTC.

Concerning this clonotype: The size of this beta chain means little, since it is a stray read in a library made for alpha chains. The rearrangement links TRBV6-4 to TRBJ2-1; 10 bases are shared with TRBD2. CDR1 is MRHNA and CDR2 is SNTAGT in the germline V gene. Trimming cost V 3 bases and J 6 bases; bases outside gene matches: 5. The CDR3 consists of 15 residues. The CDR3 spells CASSEASGRGNEQFF. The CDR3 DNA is TGTGCCAGCAGTGAGGCTAGCGGGAGAGGCAATGAGCAGTTCTTC.

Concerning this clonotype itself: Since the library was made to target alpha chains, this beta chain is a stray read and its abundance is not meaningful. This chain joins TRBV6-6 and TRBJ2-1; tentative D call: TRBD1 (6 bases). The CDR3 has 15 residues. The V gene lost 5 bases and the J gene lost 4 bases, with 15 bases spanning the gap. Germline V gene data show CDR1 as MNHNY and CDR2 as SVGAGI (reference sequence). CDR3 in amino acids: CASSRPRGSYNEQFF. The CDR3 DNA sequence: TGTGCCAGCAGTAGGCCAAGGGGGTCATACAATGAGCAGTTCTTC.

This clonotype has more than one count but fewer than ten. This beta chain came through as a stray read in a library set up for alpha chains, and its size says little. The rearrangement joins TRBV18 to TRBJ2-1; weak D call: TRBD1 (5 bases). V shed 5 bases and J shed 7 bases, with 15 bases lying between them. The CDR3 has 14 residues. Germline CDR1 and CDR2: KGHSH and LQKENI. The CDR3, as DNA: TGTGCCAGCTCATTAGTGAAGGGGTTGAATGAGCAGTTCTTC. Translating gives CASSLVKGLNEQFF.

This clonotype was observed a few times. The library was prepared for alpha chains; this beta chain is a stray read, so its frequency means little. The CDR3 region has the DNA TGCGCCAGCAGCTTGGCCCTCCTAGCGGGAGGCACCGGGGAGCTGTTTTTT. It specifies CASSLALLAGGTGELFF. The chain employs TRBV5-1 and TRBJ2-2, with TRBD2 matching 11 bases. The junction had 5 bases not matched to a gene; V was cut back by 0 bases and J by 4 bases. CDR3 length: 17 residues. Germline V lookup: CDR1 SGHRS, CDR2 YFSETQ.

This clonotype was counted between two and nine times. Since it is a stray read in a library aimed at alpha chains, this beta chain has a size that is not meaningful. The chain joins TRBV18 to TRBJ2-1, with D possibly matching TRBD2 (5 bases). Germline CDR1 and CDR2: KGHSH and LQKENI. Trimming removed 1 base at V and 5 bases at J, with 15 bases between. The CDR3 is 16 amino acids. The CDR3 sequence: CASSPQGPAANNEQFF. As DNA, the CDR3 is TGTGCCAGCTCACCACAGGGTCCAGCGGCGAACAATGAGCAGTTCTTC.

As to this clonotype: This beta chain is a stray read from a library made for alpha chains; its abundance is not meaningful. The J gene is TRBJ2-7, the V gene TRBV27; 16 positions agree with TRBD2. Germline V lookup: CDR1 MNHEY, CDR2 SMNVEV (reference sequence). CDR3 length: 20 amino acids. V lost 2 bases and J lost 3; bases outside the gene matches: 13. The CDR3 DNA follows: TGTGCCAGCAGTTTACGCTCGGGACTAGCGGGAGGGCCGGTGAACTACGAGCAGTACTTC. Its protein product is CASSLRSGLAGGPVNYEQYF.

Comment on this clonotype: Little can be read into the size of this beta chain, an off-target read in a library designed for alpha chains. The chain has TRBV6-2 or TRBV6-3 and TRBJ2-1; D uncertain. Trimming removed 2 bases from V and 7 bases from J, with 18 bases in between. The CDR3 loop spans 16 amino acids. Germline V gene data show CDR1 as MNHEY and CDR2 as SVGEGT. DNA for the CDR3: TGTGCCAGCAGTTACGGGTCCCTTTGGCCGAAAAATGAGCAGTTCTTC. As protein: CASSYGSLWPKNEQFF.

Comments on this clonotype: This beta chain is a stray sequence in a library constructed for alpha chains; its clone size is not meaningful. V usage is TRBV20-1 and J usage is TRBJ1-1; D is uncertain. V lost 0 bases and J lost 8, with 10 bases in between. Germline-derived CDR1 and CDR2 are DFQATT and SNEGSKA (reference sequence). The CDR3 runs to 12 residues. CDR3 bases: TGCAGTGCTAGAGAGTGGGGAGTGGAAGCTTTCTTT. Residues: CSAREWGVEAFF.

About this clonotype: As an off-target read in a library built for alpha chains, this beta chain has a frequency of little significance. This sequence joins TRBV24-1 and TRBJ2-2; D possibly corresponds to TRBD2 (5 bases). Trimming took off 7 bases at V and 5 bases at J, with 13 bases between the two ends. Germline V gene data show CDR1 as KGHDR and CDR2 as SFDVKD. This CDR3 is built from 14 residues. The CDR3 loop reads CATRESGRTGELFF. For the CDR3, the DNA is TGTGCCACCAGGGAAAGCGGTCGGACCGGGGAGCTGTTTTTT.

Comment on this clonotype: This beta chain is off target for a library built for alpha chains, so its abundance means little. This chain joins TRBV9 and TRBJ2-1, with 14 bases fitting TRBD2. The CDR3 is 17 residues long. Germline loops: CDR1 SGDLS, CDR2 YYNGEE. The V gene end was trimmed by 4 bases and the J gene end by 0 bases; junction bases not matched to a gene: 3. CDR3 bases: TGTGCCAGCAGCACGGGGACTAGCGGGAGCTCCTACAATGAGCAGTTCTTC. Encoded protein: CASSTGTSGSSYNEQFF.

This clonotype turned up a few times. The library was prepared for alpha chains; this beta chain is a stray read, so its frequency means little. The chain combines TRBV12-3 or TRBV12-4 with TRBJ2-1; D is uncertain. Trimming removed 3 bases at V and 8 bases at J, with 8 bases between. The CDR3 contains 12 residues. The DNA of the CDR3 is TGTGCCAGCAGTTTTAGAGTGTATGAGCAGTTCTTC. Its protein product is CASSFRVYEQFF.

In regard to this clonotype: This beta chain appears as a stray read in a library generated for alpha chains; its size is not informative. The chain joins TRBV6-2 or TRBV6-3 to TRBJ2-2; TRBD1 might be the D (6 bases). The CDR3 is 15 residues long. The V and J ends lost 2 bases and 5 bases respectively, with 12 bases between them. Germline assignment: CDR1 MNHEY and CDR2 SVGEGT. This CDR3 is CASSYRGSGTGELFF. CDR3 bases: TGTGCCAGCAGTTACAGGGGGAGTGGTACCGGGGAGCTGTTTTTT.

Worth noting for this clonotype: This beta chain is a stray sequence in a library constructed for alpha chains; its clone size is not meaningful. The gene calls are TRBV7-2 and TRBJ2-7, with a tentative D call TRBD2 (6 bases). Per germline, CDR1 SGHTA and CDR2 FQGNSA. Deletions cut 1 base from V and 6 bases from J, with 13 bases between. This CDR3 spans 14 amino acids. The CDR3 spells CASSLGGTGGEQYF. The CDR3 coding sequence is TGTGCCAGCAGCTTAGGCGGGACCGGAGGCGAGCAGTACTTC.

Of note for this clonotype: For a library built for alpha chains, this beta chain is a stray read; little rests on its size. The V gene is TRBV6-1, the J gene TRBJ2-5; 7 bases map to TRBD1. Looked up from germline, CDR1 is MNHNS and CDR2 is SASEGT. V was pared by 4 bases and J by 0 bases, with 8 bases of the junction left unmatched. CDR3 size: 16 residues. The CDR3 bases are TGTGCCAGCAGTGTAATAAAGGGACAGTACCAAGAGACCCAGTACTTC. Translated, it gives CASSVIKGQYQETQYF.

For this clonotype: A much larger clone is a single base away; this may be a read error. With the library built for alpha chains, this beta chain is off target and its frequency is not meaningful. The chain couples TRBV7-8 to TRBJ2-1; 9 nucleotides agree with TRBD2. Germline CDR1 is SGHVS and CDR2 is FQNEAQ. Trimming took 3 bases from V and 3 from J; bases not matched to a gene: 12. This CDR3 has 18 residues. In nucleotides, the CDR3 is TGTGCCAGCAGCTTGGATGAACTAGCGGGCGTTCACTACAATGAGCAGTTCTTC. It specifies CASSLDELAGVHYNEQFF. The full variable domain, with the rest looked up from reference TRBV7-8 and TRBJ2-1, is GAGVSQSPRYKVAKRGQDVALRCDPISGHVSLFWYQQALGQGPEFLTYFQNEAQLDKSGLPSDRFFAERPEGSVSTLKIQRTQQEDSAVYLCASSLDELAGVHYNEQFFGPGTRLTVL.

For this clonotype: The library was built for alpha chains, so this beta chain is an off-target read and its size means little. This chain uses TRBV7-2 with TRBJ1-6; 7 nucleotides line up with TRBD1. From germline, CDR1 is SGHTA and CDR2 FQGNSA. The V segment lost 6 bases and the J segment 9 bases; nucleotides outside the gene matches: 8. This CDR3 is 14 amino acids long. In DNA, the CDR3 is TGTGCCAGCAGGATTTGGACAGGTGGTTCACCCCTCCACTTT. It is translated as CASRIWTGGSPLHF.